This T cell receptor beta chain was sequenced in a study of blood T cell repertoires in COVID-19. Study at large: The United States, Italy and Spain supplied acute and convalescent COVID-19 samples.

Clones were read by immunoSEQ multiplex PCR, and TCRdb kept only the in-frame ones, dropping some. In the table there are some 490,000 clones, around 85% of which are singletons. Per germline, CDR1 MNHEY and CDR2 SVGAGI. The CDR3 covers 13 residues. Trimming removed 5 bases from V and 2 bases from J, with 10 bases in between. Which cohort a participant joined came from the clinical history participants gave. Symptom resolution, clearance, or two negative PCRs marked the recovered donors of Cohort 3. The chain joins TRBV6-5 to TRBJ2-7, with D maybe TRBD1 (6 bases). The sequencing input was PBMCs or T cells enriched from blood (not recorded which). The sequence came from a woman in her sixties who had recovered from COVID-19. CDR3 amino acids: CASSHGTTYEQYF. The CDR3, as DNA: TGTGCCAGCAGTCACGGGACAACCTACGAGCAGTACTTC.